The 15 T cell receptor beta chains listed next were all sequenced from one sample in a study of T cell clonality in common variable immunodeficiency. The protocol was immunoSEQ multiplex PCR, while the TCRdb copy is restricted to in-frame clones and leaves out a portion. There are about 66,000 clones in the sample, none observed a single time. The source material was peripheral blood mononuclear cells. Every receptor here comes from a person aged 18 to 75 in good health.

This clone occurred many times. The CDR3 goes on 3 residues after the read ends, and that part is filled in from the germline J gene. V and J are TRBV4-1 and TRBJ2-4; TRBD1 matches 9 bases. The ends lost 0 bases at V and 8 bases at J; junction bases unmatched: 2. This CDR3 has 14 amino acids. CDR1 and CDR2 (germline): MGHRA, YSYEKL. CDR3 sequence reads: CASSQEQGAYIQYF. The CDR3 bases that were read are TGCGCCAGCAGCCAAGAACAGGGGGCATACATT.

This clone was seen at least ten times. The CDR3 goes on 3 residues after the read ends, and that part is filled in from the germline J gene. V gene TRBV5-4 combines with J gene TRBJ1-2; D is possibly TRBD1 (6 bases). V dropped 3 bases and J dropped 7 bases, with 16 bases sitting between them. CDR3 length: 14 residues. Germline lookup yields CDR1 SGHNT and CDR2 YYREEE (reference sequence). CDR3 sequence: CASSSWAGAVGYTF. CDR3 DNA (partial): TGTGCCAGCAGCTCTTGGGCAGGGGCCGTTGGC.

The sample holds many counts of this clone. The read is 3 residues too short to cover the CDR3 end, so that end is filled in from the germline J gene. The chain has TRBV10-3 and TRBJ2-2, with 9 bases lining up with TRBD1. Germline CDR1 is ENHRY and CDR2 is SYGVKD. CDR3 length: 14 residues. V shed 6 bases and J 6 bases; nucleotides not matched to a gene: 5. The DNA read from the CDR3 is TGTGCCATCAGGGGGACAGGGACTTCCGGGGAG. It translates to CAIRGTGTSGE. The whole CDR3 protein reads CAIRGTGTSGELFF.

This clone has just a few counts. The read ends 3 residues shy of where the CDR3 ends; the end is completed using the germline J gene. V and J are TRBV30 and TRBJ2-1, with TRBD2 identical over 8 bases. The CDR3 is made up of 14 amino acids. Germline trimming cut 5 bases from V and 4 bases from J; bases unmatched to any gene: 7. CDR1 GTSNPN and CDR2 SVGIG come from the germline V gene (reference sequence). The part of the CDR3 DNA that was read is TGTGCCTGGGGCCGGAGCGGGGGATACAATGAG. It yields the protein CAWGRSGGYNE. The CDR3 in full is CAWGRSGGYNEQFF.

In its sample, this clone was seen many times. The CDR3 end is not reached by the read, which stops 3 residues before it; the germline J gene fills it in. This rearrangement joins TRBV7-9 to TRBJ1-4, with 7 bases matching TRBD1. CDR1 is SEHNR, CDR2 FQNEAQ, per germline (reference sequence). The CDR3 extends over 14 amino acids. With V trimmed by 4 bases and J by 5 bases, 4 bases remained unmatched. The CDR3 loop reads CASSSDRANEKLFF. The sequenced part of the CDR3 DNA is TGTGCCAGCAGCTCCGACAGGGCGAATGAAAAA.

This clone was counted many times. The read gets to within 3 residues of the CDR3 end, and the germline J gene fills in the rest. V gene TRBV10-3 combines with J gene TRBJ1-1; 7 bases are shared with TRBD1. Per germline, CDR1 ENHRY and CDR2 SYGVKD. This CDR3 is built from 11 residues. CDR3 DNA, as far as it was read: TGTGCCATCAGGGGGGACAGCGAA. Protein: CAIRGDSE. The whole CDR3 protein reads CAIRGDSEAFF.

This clone was picked up many times. The read stops 3 residues short of the end of the CDR3; the missing end is completed from the germline J gene. The V gene is TRBV24-1, the J gene TRBJ2-3, with 11 bases identical to TRBD1. Germline V gives CDR1 KGHDR, CDR2 SFDVKD. The ends lost 2 bases at V and 6 bases at J; junction bases unmatched: 6. The CDR3 length is 16 residues. The sequenced CDR3 bases are TGTGCCACCAGTGATTCCGGGACAGGGGGGCGGGATACG. This codes for CATSDSGTGGRDT. The whole CDR3 protein is CATSDSGTGGRDTQYF.

This clone was picked up many times. The read finishes 3 residues shy of the CDR3 end, and the germline J gene is used to complete it. This chain links TRBV30 with TRBJ1-6, with 8 bases lining up with TRBD1. CDR1 is GTSNPN, CDR2 SVGIG, per germline (reference sequence). J lost 7 bases, V lost 1 base, and 12 bases had no gene match. The CDR3 consists of 17 residues. CDR3 sequence reads: CAWSALRDRISNSPLHF. The CDR3 bases that were read are TGTGCCTGGAGTGCTCTCCGGGACAGGATTTCAAATTCACCC.

This clone was picked up many times. Coverage ceases 3 residues before the CDR3 finishes, and the germline J gene fills in the end. This chain uses TRBV19 with TRBJ1-2; TRBD1 matches 9 bases. Germline V lookup: CDR1 LNHDA, CDR2 SQIVND (reference sequence). The CDR3 extends over 15 amino acids. J gave up 5 bases and V 5 bases, and 9 bases lay outside the gene matches. CDR3 in amino acids: CASSAPGQGLYGYTF. The CDR3 bases that were read are TGTGCCAGTAGTGCTCCGGGACAGGGCCTTTATGGC.

This clone appeared many times. The CDR3 goes on 3 residues after the read ends, and that part is filled in from the germline J gene. V usage is TRBV20-1 and J usage is TRBJ2-1, with D maybe TRBD1 (6 bases). Germline CDR1 reads DFQATT; CDR2 reads SNEGSKA (reference sequence). The CDR3 runs to 13 residues. Trimming took 3 bases from V and 7 from J, leaving 13 bases between them. Incomplete CDR3 DNA: TGCAGTGCTAGGGGGGCCGTAAGGAATGAG. Amino acids: CSARGAVRNE. The entire CDR3 protein is CSARGAVRNEQFF.

This clone was observed at least ten times. The CDR3 sequence: CAIGQGAVWVSNQPQHF. CDR3 DNA, as far as it was read: TGTGCCATCGGACAGGGGGCGGTTTGGGTAAGCAATCAGCCC. The gene calls are TRBV10-3 and TRBJ1-5, with 11 bases lining up with TRBD1. The read ends 3 residues shy of where the CDR3 ends; the end is completed using the germline J gene. The V and J ends lost 8 bases and 1 base, in that order; junction bases with no gene match: 10. CDR1 is ENHRY and CDR2 is SYGVKD in the germline V gene. This CDR3 has 17 amino acids.

This clone was seen only a few times. The sequenced fragment ends 3 residues before the CDR3 boundary, so the rest is inferred from the germline J gene. The rearrangement uses TRBV19 and TRBJ2-4; 10 nucleotides match TRBD1. Looked up from germline, CDR1 is LNHDA and CDR2 is SQIVND (reference sequence). The CDR3 contains 16 residues. CDR3 DNA (partial): TGTGCCAGTAGTATAGCTTGGACAGGGGGAGTCCGTGGT. Translation gives CASSIAWTGGVRG. In full, the CDR3 is CASSIAWTGGVRGQYF.

This clone was seen at least ten times. Coverage ceases 3 residues before the CDR3 finishes, and the germline J gene fills in the end. The chain uses TRBV7-3 and TRBJ2-1; 8 bases match TRBD1. The CDR3 loop spans 15 amino acids. CDR1 and CDR2 (germline): SGHTA, FQGTGA. Trimming at V came to 2 bases and at J to 1 base, leaving 1 base not matched to a gene. The CDR3 reads CASSLRQGSYNEQFF. The sequenced part of the CDR3 DNA is TGTGCCAGCAGCTTACGACAGGGGTCCTACAATGAG.

Many counts were recorded for this clone. The read finishes 3 residues shy of the CDR3 end, and the germline J gene is used to complete it. This sequence joins TRBV5-6 and TRBJ1-2, with D hard to call. V lost 4 bases and J lost 2, with 6 bases in between. CDR1 is SGHDT and CDR2 is YYEEEE in the germline V gene. This CDR3 is 12 amino acids long. CDR3 sequence: CASSLLNYGYTF. CDR3 DNA (partial): TGTGCCAGCAGCCTCTTGAACTATGGC.

This clone was detected many times. With the read ending 3 residues before the CDR3 end, the germline J gene is used to fill in that end. This chain joins TRBV7-9 and TRBJ2-2; a weak D match, TRBD2 (6 bases). V gave up 7 bases and J gave up 1 base, with 13 bases separating them. Germline V lookup: CDR1 SEHNR, CDR2 FQNEAQ (reference sequence). The CDR3 extends over 15 amino acids. CDR3 bases read: TGTGCCAGCACCCCCTTTAGCGGGAACACCGGGGAG. The encoded protein is CASTPFSGNTGE. The full CDR3 sequence reads CASTPFSGNTGELFF.